The 18 T cell receptor beta chains presented below share a single source sample, sequenced in a study of T-cell memory formation after mild COVID-19. From the 5' RACE reads, TCRdb called clonotypes with MiXCR, one entry per CDR3 protein. The sample includes 130,000 to 150,000 distinct CDR3 sequences, over 15% of them seen just once. The sequenced sample was PBMCs or a T cell subset sorted from them (not recorded which). All receptors derive from an adult woman who had mild COVID-19 (a few samples of this study predate the infection). Cell type and time point are not known.

The table lists this clonotype with a few counts. The CDR3, as DNA: TGTGCCAGCAGTCCAGGGAATAGGGTGAACATTCAGTACTTC. Protein product: CASSPGNRVNIQYF. This chain joins TRBV2 and TRBJ2-4, with D maybe TRBD1 (5 bases). The CDR3 sequence is 14 residues long. Germline CDR1 SNHLY, CDR2 FYNNEI. V was shortened by 5 bases and J by 7 bases, with 15 bases between the two germline ends.

This clonotype was seen more than once but under ten times. This chain uses TRBV7-2 with TRBJ2-1; possible D gene TRBD1, 5 bases. Trimming stripped 0 bases from V and 10 bases from J, with 13 bases between. CDR1 is SGHTA and CDR2 is FQGNSA in the germline V gene. The CDR3 extends over 14 amino acids. CDR3 residues: CASSLARVGSEQFF. The DNA of the CDR3 is TGTGCCAGCAGCTTAGCCAGGGTCGGGTCGGAGCAGTTCTTC.

This clonotype showed up just once. J is TRBJ2-1 and V is TRBV5-1; D call uncertain. Germline V gene lookup returns CDR1 SGHRS and CDR2 YFSETQ. Trimming cost V 2 bases and J 5 bases, with 8 bases left between them. The CDR3 covers 13 residues. CDR3 region: CASSFVVDNEQFF. Here the CDR3 DNA reads TGCGCCAGCAGCTTTGTTGTGGACAATGAGCAGTTCTTC.

The chain's CDR3 is CASTLRGAYNEQFF. The CDR3 nucleotides read TGTGCCAGCACCCTTCGGGGGGCCTACAATGAGCAGTTCTTC. The chain uses TRBV5-5 and TRBJ2-1, with 7 bases that match TRBD2. The junction had 5 bases not matched to a gene; V was cut back by 6 bases and J by 2 bases. CDR1 SGHKS and CDR2 YYEKEE come from the germline V gene (reference sequence). This CDR3 spans 14 amino acids.

The chain joins TRBV30 to TRBJ2-3; D not resolved. Trimming took 3 bases from V and 1 from J, leaving 17 bases between them. Germline CDR1 is GTSNPN and CDR2 is SVGIG (reference sequence). The CDR3 sequence is 16 residues long. The CDR3 loop is CAWRAFGYLGTDTQYF. The CDR3 DNA reads TGTGCCTGGAGAGCCTTTGGTTACTTGGGCACAGATACGCAGTATTTT.

The chain is built from TRBV19 and TRBJ1-1; the match to TRBD1 covers 7 bases. CDR1 is LNHDA, CDR2 SQIVND, per germline (reference sequence). V lost 3 bases to trimming and J lost 1 base; unmatched junction nucleotides: 8. The CDR3 consists of 16 residues. CDR3 DNA sequence: TGTGCCAGTAGTATGCAGAGGGGGCGGGGGAACACTGAAGCTTTCTTT. Amino acids: CASSMQRGRGNTEAFF.

This chain uses TRBV27 with TRBJ2-3; D unresolved. Trimming left V 6 bases short and J 5 bases short, with 9 bases between. The CDR3 consists of 12 residues. Germline CDR1 reads MNHEY; CDR2 reads SMNVEV (reference sequence). The CDR3: CASRSGGDTQYF. CDR3 in DNA: TGTGCCAGCAGATCCGGTGGAGATACGCAGTATTTT.

The V gene is TRBV5-1, the J gene TRBJ1-4; 7 nucleotides line up with TRBD1. After removal of 0 bases from V and 8 bases from J, the junction contained 10 bases not matched to a gene. The germline gives CDR1 SGHRS, CDR2 YFSETQ. CDR3 length: 16 amino acids. The CDR3 DNA reads TGCGCCAGCAGCTTGGCCCCCCAGGGGGGTAGGGAAAAACTGTTTTTT. The encoded protein is CASSLAPQGGREKLFF.

The chain carries TRBV11-2 and TRBJ2-7; 8 nucleotides agree with TRBD2. This CDR3 is built from 13 residues. Germline trimming cut 5 bases from V and 2 bases from J; bases unmatched to any gene: 2. CDR1 SGHAT and CDR2 FQNNGV come from the germline V gene. CDR3 residues: CASSQGLAYEQYF. The DNA of the CDR3 is TGTGCCAGCAGCCAGGGACTAGCCTACGAGCAGTACTTC. Drawing the rest from reference TRBV11-2 and TRBJ2-7, the complete variable domain is EAGVAQSPRYKIIEKRQSVAFWCNPISGHATLYWYQQILGQGPKLLIQFQNNGVVDDSQLPKDRFSAERLKGVDSTLKIQPAKLEDSAVYLCASSQGLAYEQYFGPGTRLTVT.

This clonotype was found a few times. This chain connects TRBV6-5 to TRBJ1-1, with a possible D match to TRBD1 (6 bases). Trimming shortened V by 6 bases and J by 8 bases, and 19 bases separated the two germline ends. From germline, CDR1 is MNHEY and CDR2 SVGAGI. The CDR3 contains 14 residues. The CDR3 region has the DNA TGTGCCAGCAGCAGTTCAGGGGCGGCAAGAGAAGCTTTCTTT. Translation: CASSSSGAAREAFF.

The rearrangement links TRBV3-1 to TRBJ2-4; 7 positions match TRBD2. The CDR3 sequence is 19 residues long. Trimming at V came to 2 bases and at J to 0 bases, leaving 13 bases not matched to a gene. Germline V gives CDR1 LGHDT, CDR2 YNNKEL (reference sequence). The CDR3 sequence is CASSQHQAGPRLAKNIQYF. The CDR3 nucleotides read TGTGCCAGCAGCCAACACCAAGCGGGACCTCGACTAGCCAAAAACATTCAGTACTTC.

This clonotype was counted a few times. The rearrangement links TRBV7-3 to TRBJ2-6; D call uncertain. This CDR3 comprises 14 residues. Trimming shortened V by 1 base and J by 1 base, and 2 bases separated the two germline ends. Germline V CDR1 and CDR2: SGHTA, FQGTGA. The CDR3: CASSLNSGANVLTF. CDR3 nucleotides: TGTGCCAGCAGCTTAAATTCTGGGGCCAACGTCCTGACTTTC.

Only a few counts were recorded for this clonotype. The CDR3, as DNA: TGCAGTGCTAGATCCAGCGGGATTGGTAATGAGCAGTTCTTC. Translation: CSARSSGIGNEQFF. The rearrangement links TRBV20-1 to TRBJ2-1; 7 bases agree with TRBD2. Germline CDR1 reads DFQATT; CDR2 reads SNEGSKA (reference sequence). V dropped 2 bases and J dropped 7; count of bases not matched to a gene: 8. This CDR3 has 14 residues.

This clonotype was counted between two and nine times. The chain is built from TRBV7-9 and TRBJ2-7; the match to TRBD1 covers 7 bases. V lost 4 bases to trimming and J lost 3 bases; unmatched junction nucleotides: 6. The length of the CDR3 is 14 residues. From germline, CDR1 is SEHNR and CDR2 FQNEAQ (reference sequence). CDR3 sequence: CASSSGQVFYEQYF. CDR3 sequence (DNA): TGTGCCAGCAGCTCAGGACAGGTGTTCTACGAGCAGTACTTC.

The V call is TRBV7-9, the J call TRBJ1-3; D gene unclear. This CDR3 region has 15 residues. Germline assignment: CDR1 SEHNR and CDR2 FQNEAQ (reference sequence). Between the trimmed V and J ends, which lost 5 bases and 3 bases, there was a span of 14 bases. For the CDR3, the DNA is TGTGCCAGCAGCCGGACCGGGCCCTATGGAAACACCATATATTTT. Translation gives CASSRTGPYGNTIYF.

This clonotype was observed a few times. The chain couples TRBV2 to TRBJ2-1; D is possibly TRBD2 (5 bases). Germline V gives CDR1 SNHLY, CDR2 FYNNEI. V gave up 7 bases and J gave up 7 bases, with 20 bases separating them. This CDR3 comprises 15 residues. CDR3 loop: CASTLNPGIENEQFF. The CDR3 DNA sequence: TGTGCCAGCACCCTGAACCCGGGAATCGAGAATGAGCAGTTCTTC.

The V and J genes are TRBV6-5 and TRBJ1-4; D unresolved. CDR3 size: 15 residues. Trimming shortened V by 2 bases and J by 3 bases, and 10 bases separated the two germline ends. Germline loops: CDR1 MNHEY, CDR2 SVGAGI. The CDR3 DNA follows: TGTGCCAGCAGTTACGATGGGCGGTCTAATGAAAAACTGTTTTTT. This gives the protein CASSYDGRSNEKLFF.

The genes are TRBV7-9 and TRBJ1-5; no firm D call. The CDR3 is made up of 12 amino acids. V was cut by 9 bases and J by 2 bases, with 8 bases left in between. CDR1 is SEHNR, CDR2 FQNEAQ, per germline (reference sequence). The DNA for the CDR3 is TGTGCCAGTACCCTCGGCAATCAGCCCCAGCATTTT. Protein: CASTLGNQPQHF.